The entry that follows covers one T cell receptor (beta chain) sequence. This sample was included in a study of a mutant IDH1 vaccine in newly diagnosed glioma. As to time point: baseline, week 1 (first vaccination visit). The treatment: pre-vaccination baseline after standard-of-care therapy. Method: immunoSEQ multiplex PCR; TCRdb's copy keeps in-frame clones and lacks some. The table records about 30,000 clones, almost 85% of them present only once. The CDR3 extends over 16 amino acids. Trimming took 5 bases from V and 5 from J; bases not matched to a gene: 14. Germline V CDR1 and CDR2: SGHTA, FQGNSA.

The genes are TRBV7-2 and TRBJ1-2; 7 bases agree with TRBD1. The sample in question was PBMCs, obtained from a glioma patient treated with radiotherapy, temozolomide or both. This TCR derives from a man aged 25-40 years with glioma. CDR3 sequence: CASSPGTAQLQYGYTF. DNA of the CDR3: TGTGCCAGCAGCCCCGGGACAGCTCAACTGCAATATGGCTACACCTTC.